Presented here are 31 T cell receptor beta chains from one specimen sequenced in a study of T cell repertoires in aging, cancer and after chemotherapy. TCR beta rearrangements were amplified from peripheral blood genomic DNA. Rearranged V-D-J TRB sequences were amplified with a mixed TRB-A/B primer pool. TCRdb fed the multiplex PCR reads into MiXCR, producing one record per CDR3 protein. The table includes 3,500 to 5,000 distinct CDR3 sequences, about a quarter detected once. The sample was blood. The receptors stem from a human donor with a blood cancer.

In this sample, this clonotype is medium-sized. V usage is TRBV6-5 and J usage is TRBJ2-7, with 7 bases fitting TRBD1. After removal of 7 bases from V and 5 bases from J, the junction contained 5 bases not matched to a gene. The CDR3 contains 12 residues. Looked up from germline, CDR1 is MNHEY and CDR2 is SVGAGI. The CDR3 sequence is CASIRDSNEQYF. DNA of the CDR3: TGTGCCAGCATCCGGGACAGCAACGAGCAGTACTTC.

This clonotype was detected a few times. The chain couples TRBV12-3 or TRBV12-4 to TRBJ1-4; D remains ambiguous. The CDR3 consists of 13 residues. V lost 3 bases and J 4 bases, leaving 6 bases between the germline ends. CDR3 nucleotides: TGTGCCAGCAGTTTCCGGGATAATGAAAAACTGTTTTTT. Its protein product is CASSFRDNEKLFF.

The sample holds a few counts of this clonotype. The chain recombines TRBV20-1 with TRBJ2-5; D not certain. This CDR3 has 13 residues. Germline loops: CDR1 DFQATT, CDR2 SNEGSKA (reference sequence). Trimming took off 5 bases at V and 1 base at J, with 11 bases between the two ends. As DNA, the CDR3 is TGCAGTGCTGCCCCGGGTCCCCAAGAGACCCAGTACTTC. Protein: CSAAPGPQETQYF.

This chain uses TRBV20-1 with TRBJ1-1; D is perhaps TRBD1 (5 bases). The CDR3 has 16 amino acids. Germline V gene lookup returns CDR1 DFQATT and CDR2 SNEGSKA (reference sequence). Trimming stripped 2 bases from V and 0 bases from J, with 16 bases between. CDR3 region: CSARTPFEGLNTEAFF. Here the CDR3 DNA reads TGCAGTGCTAGAACCCCCTTCGAGGGGCTGAACACTGAAGCTTTCTTT.

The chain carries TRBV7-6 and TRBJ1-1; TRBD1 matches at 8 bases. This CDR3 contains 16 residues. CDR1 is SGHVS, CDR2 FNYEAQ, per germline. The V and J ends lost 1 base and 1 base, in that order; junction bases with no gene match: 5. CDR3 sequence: CASSLEWTGPNTEAFF. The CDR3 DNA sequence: TGTGCCAGCAGCTTAGAATGGACAGGGCCGAACACTGAAGCTTTCTTT.

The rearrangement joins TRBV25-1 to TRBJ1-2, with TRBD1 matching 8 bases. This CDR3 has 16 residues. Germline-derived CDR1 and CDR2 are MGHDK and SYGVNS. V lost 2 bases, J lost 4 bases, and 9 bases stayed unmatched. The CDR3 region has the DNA TGTGCCAGCAGTGAAGGGACAGGTCGGTTGATCTATGGCTACACCTTC. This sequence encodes CASSEGTGRLIYGYTF.

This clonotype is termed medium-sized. CDR3 region: CSVESLNEGAGLFYGYTF. Written as DNA, the CDR3 is TGCAGCGTTGAATCCCTGAATGAGGGTGCGGGGCTCTTCTATGGCTACACCTTC. V usage is TRBV29-1 and J usage is TRBJ1-2; D might be TRBD1 (5 bases). The V and J ends lost 2 bases and 4 bases respectively, with 26 bases between them. This CDR3 is built from 18 residues. Germline CDR1 reads SQVTM; CDR2 reads ANQGSEA.

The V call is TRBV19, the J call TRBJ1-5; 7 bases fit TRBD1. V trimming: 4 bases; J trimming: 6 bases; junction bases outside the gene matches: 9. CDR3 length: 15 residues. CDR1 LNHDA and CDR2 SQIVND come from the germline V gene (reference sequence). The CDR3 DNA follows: TGTGCCAGTAGTACCGTCCGGGACAGAGTTCAGCCCCAGCATTTT. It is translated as CASSTVRDRVQPQHF.

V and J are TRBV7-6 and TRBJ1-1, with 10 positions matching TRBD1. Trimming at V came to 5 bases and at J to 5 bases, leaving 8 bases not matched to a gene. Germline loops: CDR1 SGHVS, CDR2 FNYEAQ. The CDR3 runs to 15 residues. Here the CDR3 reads CASSPAGQGSTEAFF. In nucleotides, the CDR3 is TGTGCCAGCAGCCCCGCGGGACAGGGGAGTACTGAAGCTTTCTTT.

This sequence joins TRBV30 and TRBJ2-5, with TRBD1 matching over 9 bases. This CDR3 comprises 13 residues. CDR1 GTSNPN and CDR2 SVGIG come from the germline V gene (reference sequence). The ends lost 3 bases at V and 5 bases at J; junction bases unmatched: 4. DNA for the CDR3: TGTGCCTGGAGGGGACAGGGATGGGAGACCCAGTACTTC. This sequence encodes CAWRGQGWETQYF.

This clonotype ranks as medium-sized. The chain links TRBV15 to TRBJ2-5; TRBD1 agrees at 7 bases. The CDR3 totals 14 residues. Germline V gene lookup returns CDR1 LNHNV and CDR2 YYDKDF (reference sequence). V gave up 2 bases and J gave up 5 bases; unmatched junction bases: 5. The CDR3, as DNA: TGTGCCACCAGCAGAAGACAGGGTGGGGAGACCCAGTACTTC. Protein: CATSRRQGGETQYF.

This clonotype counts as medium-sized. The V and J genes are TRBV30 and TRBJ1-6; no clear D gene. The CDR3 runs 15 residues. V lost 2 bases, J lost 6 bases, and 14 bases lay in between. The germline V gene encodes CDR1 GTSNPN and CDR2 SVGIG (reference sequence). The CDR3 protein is CAWSRNQATNSPLHF. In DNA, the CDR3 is TGTGCCTGGAGTAGAAATCAGGCGACTAATTCACCCCTCCACTTT.

The CDR3 protein is CASSMSGTGSDTQYF. In DNA, the CDR3 is TGCGCCAGCAGCATGTCCGGGACAGGGTCAGATACGCAGTATTTT. The J gene is TRBJ2-3, the V gene TRBV5-1, with 9 bases that match TRBD1. The germline V gene has CDR1 SGHRS and CDR2 YFSETQ. V trimming: 4 bases; J trimming: 4 bases; junction bases outside the gene matches: 7. CDR3 length: 15 residues.

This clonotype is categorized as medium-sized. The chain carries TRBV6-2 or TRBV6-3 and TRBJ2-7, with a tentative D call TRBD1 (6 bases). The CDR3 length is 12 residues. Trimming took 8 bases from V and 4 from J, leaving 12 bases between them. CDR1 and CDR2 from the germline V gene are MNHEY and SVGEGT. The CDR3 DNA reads TGTGCCAGCGGGGAACAGGGTTACGAGCAGTACTTC. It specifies CASGEQGYEQYF.

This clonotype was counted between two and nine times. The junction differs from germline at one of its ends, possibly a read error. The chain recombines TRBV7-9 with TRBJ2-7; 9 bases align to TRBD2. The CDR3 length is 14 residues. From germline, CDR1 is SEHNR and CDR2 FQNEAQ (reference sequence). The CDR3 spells CASSLEGLAREQYF. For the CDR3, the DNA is TGTGCCAGTAGCTTAGAGGGACTAGCTCGCGAGCAGTACTTC.

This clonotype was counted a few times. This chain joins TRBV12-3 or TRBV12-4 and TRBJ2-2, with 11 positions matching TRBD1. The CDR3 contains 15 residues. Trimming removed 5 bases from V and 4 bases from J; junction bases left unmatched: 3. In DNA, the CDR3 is TGTGCCAGCAGTCGGGACAGGGGGAGCACCGGGGAGCTGTTTTTT. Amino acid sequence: CASSRDRGSTGELFF.

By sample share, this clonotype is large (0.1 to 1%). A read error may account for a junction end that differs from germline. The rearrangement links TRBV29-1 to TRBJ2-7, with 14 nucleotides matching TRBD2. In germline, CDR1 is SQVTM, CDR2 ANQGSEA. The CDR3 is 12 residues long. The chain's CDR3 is CSVGTSGSLTLF. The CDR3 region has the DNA TGCAGCGTAGGGACTAGCGGGAGCCTTACCCTATTC.

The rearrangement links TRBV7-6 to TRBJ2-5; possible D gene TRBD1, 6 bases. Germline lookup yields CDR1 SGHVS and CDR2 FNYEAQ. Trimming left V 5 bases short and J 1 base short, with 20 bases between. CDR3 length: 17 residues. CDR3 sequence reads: CASSPGTRARFQETQYF. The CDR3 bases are TGTGCCAGCAGCCCCGGGACACGAGCTAGATTCCAAGAGACCCAGTACTTC.

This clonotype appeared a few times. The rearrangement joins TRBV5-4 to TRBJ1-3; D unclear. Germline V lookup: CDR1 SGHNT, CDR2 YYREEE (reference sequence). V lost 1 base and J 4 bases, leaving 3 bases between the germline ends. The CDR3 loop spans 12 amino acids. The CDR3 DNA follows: TGTGCCAGCAGCTTGTTCGGAAACACCATATATTTT. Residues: CASSLFGNTIYF.

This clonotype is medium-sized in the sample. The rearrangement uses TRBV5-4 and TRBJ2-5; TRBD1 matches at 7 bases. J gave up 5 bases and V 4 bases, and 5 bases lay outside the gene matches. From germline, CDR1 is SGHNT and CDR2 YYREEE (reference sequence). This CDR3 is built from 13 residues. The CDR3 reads CASSLDRVETQYF. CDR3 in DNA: TGTGCCAGCAGCCTCGACAGGGTCGAGACCCAGTACTTC.

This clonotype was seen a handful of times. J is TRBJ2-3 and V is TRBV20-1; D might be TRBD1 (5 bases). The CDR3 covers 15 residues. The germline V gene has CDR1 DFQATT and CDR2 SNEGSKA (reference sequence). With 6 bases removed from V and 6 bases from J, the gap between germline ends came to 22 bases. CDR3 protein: CSASGAVGAEDTQYF. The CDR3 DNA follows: TGCAGTGCGAGTGGAGCCGTAGGGGCCGAGGATACGCAGTATTTT.

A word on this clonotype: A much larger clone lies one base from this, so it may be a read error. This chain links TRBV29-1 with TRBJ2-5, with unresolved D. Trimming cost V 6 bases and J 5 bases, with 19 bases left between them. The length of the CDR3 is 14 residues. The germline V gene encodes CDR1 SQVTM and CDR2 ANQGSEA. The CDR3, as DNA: TGCAGCGTGCACATGTCAGGTCGACCGGAGACCCAGTACTTC. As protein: CSVHMSGRPETQYF.

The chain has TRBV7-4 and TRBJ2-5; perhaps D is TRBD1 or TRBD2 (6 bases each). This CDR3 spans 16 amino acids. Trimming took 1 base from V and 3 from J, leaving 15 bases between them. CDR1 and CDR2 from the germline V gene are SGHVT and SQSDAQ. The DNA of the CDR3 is TGTGCCAGCAGCTTAGTCCCCTTCGGGGGCAAAGAGACCCAGTACTTC. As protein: CASSLVPFGGKETQYF.

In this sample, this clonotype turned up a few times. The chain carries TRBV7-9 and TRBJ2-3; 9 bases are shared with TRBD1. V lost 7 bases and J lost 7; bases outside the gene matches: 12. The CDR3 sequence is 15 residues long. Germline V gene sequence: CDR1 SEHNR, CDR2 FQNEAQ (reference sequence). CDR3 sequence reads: CASNSPGQGLNTQYF. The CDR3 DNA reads TGTGCCAGCAACTCACCGGGACAGGGATTAAATACGCAGTATTTT.

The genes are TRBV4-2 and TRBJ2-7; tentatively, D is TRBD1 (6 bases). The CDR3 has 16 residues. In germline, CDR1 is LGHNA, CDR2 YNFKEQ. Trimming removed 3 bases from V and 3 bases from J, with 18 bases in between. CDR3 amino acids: CASSHGQRSRDYEQYF. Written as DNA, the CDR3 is TGTGCCAGCAGCCATGGACAGCGCAGCCGAGACTACGAGCAGTACTTC.

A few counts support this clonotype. CDR3 coding DNA: TGTGCCAGCAGTTCGGGGTTCGAGGGAACTGAAGCTTTCTTT. Translating gives CASSSGFEGTEAFF. The chain recombines TRBV28 with TRBJ1-1, with D unresolved. The V gene lost 4 bases and the J gene lost 5 bases, with 14 bases spanning the gap. The CDR3 totals 14 residues. Germline CDR1 is MDHEN and CDR2 is SYDVKM.

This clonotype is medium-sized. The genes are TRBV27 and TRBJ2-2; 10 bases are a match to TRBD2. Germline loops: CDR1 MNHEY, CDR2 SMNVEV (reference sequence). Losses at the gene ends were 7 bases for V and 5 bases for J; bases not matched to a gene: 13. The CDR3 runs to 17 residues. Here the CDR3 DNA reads TGTGCCAGCACCTCGCCGACAGAACTAGCGGGAACCGGGGAGCTGTTTTTT. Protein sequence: CASTSPTELAGTGELFF.

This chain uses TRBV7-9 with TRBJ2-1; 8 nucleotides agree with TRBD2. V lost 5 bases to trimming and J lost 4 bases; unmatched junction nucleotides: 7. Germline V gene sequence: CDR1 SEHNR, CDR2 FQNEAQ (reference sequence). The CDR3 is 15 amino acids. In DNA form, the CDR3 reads TGTGCCAGCAGCCCAGGACTAGCCGAATACAATGAGCAGTTCTTC. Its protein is CASSPGLAEYNEQFF.

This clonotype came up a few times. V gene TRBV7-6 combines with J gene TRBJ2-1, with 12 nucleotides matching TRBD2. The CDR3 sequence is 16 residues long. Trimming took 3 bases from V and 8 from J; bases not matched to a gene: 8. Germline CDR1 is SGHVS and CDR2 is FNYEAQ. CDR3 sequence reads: CASSLASSGRAHEQFF. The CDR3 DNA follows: TGTGCCAGCAGCTTGGCCTCTAGCGGGAGGGCCCATGAGCAGTTCTTC.

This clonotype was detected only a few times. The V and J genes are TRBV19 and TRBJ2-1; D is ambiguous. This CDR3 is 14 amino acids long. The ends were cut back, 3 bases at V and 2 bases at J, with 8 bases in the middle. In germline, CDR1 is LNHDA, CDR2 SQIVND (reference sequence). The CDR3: CASSISPAYNEQFF. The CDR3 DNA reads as TGTGCCAGTAGTATCAGTCCCGCCTACAATGAGCAGTTCTTC.

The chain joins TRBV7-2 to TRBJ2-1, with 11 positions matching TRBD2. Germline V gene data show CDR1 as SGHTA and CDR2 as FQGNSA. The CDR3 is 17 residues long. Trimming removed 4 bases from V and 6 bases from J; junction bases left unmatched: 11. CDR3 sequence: CASSYMGSGRVPNEQFF. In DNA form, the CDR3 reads TGTGCCAGCAGCTACATGGGTAGCGGGAGGGTCCCCAATGAGCAGTTCTTC.